These T cell receptor beta chains were read from a single sample in a study of response to subunit inactivated influenza vaccine. TCRdb itself ran the RT-PCR reads through MiXCR, one entry per CDR3 protein. This table holds about 500,000 distinct CDR3 sequences, 16% found once. The sequencing here drew on CD4+ T cells sorted from PBMCs, taken about 23 months after vaccination. The source of these receptors is a man aged 45 to 75 who received an inactivated influenza vaccine. CDR3s include the opening cysteine and the closing phenylalanine or tryptophan. The D gene is left open where the match is weak. Size tells how often a clone was seen (once, few, many) or the class of an expanded clone, and some rows leave it out.

TRBJ2-2 | - | TRBV20-1 | TRBD1 | CSVRGQGQGFTGELFF | TGCAGTGTTAGGGGACAGGGACAGGGGTTCACCGGGGAGCTGTTTTTT
TRBJ2-4 | few | TRBV2 | TRBD1 | CASNLDRVKNIQYF | TGTGCCAGCAACCTTGACAGGGTCAAAAACATTCAGTACTTC
TRBJ2-6 | - | TRBV7-2 | TRBD2 | CASSSTSGRAGANVLTF | TGTGCCAGCAGCTCAACTAGCGGGAGAGCTGGGGCCAACGTCCTGACTTTC
TRBJ2-1 | few | TRBV24-1 | - | CATSDFGGHSYNEQFF | TGTGCCACCAGTGATTTTGGGGGACACTCCTACAATGAGCAGTTCTTC
TRBJ2-1 | - | TRBV20-1 | TRBD2 | CSAFSSGIENEQFF | TGCAGTGCCTTTAGTAGCGGGATAGAGAATGAGCAGTTCTTC
TRBJ1-5 | many | TRBV10-3 | TRBD1 | CAISDGQGAEPQHF | TGTGCCATCAGTGACGGTCAGGGGGCAGAACCCCAGCATTTT
TRBJ1-2 | - | TRBV12-3/TRBV12-4 | - | CASSLSPGAGYTF | TGTGCCAGCAGTTTATCGCCAGGGGCTGGCTACACCTTC
TRBJ2-2 | - | TRBV28 | - | CASRIVGGTGELFF | TGTGCCAGCAGGATCGTGGGTGGCACCGGGGAGCTGTTTTTT
TRBJ1-6 | - | TRBV7-9 | TRBD1 | CASSSGDRGNSPLHF | TGTGCCAGCAGCTCGGGGGACAGGGGAAATTCACCCCTCCACTTT
TRBJ2-1 | - | TRBV29-1 | TRBD2 | CSVDGLREGPYNEQFF | TGCAGCGTTGACGGTCTGCGGGAGGGCCCCTACAATGAGCAGTTCTTC
TRBJ1-4 | - | TRBV12-3/TRBV12-4 | - | CASSLVPEKLFF | TGTGCCAGCAGTTTAGTACCTGAAAAACTGTTTTTT
TRBJ1-5 | few | TRBV20-1 | - | CSARDSINQPQHF | TGCAGTGCTAGGGACAGCATCAATCAGCCCCAGCATTTT
TRBJ2-7 | - | TRBV12-3/TRBV12-4 | - | CASSSAGLTYEQYF | TGTGCCAGCAGTTCGGCAGGTTTGACCTACGAGCAGTACTTC
TRBJ2-6 | few | TRBV7-2 | - | CASSFRGLFSGANVLTF | TGTGCCAGCAGCTTTAGGGGTTTGTTCTCTGGGGCCAACGTCCTGACTTTC
TRBJ2-7 | - | TRBV6-1 | TRBD1 | CASKRNRDRAYEQYF | TGTGCCAGCAAACGGAACCGGGACAGAGCCTACGAGCAGTACTTC
TRBJ2-3 | - | TRBV12-3/TRBV12-4 | - | CASSLRLHNTDTQYF | TGTGCCAGCAGTCTTCGACTGCATAACACAGATACGCAGTATTTT
TRBJ2-3 | few | TRBV29-1 | TRBD2 | CSAPTSGRTDTQYF | TGCAGCGCACCGACTAGCGGGAGGACAGATACGCAGTATTTT
TRBJ1-1 | few | TRBV3-1 | - | CASSLRRRGLRAFF | TGTGCCAGCAGCCTCCGAAGGCGGGGGTTAAGAGCTTTCTTT
TRBJ1-2 | few | TRBV12-3/TRBV12-4 | TRBD1 | CASSFTGGKGYTF | TGTGCCAGCAGTTTTACAGGGGGGAAAGGCTACACCTTC
TRBJ2-7 | - | TRBV5-5 | - | CASSTLAPILTYEQYF | TGTGCCAGCAGCACGCTAGCTCCGATTCTGACCTACGAGCAGTACTTC
TRBJ2-7 | few | TRBV20-1 | - | CSARGDRDLYEQYF | TGCAGTGCTAGAGGCGACAGGGACTTATACGAGCAGTACTTC
TRBJ2-5 | few | TRBV20-1 | - | CSARVKTQETQYF | TGCAGTGCTAGAGTCAAGACACAAGAGACCCAGTACTTC
TRBJ2-1 | few | TRBV20-1 | - | CSVVGLPTEQFF | TGCAGTGTTGTAGGACTTCCTACGGAGCAGTTCTTC
TRBJ1-1 | few | TRBV5-6 | - | CASSFYRVATEAFF | TGTGCCAGCAGCTTCTACAGGGTTGCCACTGAAGCTTTCTTT
TRBJ1-1 | many | TRBV6-5 | TRBD1 | CASSYSGTGNTEAFF | TGTGCCAGCAGTTACTCGGGGACAGGGAACACTGAAGCTTTCTTT
TRBJ1-6 | few | TRBV12-3/TRBV12-4 | - | CASSWDSYNSPLHF | TGTGCCAGCAGTTGGGACTCCTATAATTCACCCCTCCACTTT
TRBJ2-3 | - | TRBV5-1 | - | CASSLSGPPEGTQYF | TGCGCCAGCAGCTTGTCGGGACCCCCGGAGGGTACGCAGTATTTT
TRBJ2-2 | - | TRBV7-2 | TRBD1 | CASSFQGAITAGELFF | TGTGCCAGCAGCTTTCAGGGGGCGATCACCGCCGGGGAGCTGTTTTTT
TRBJ2-1 | - | TRBV7-6 | TRBD2 | CASSLFSGGEYNEQFF | TGTGCCAGCAGCTTATTTAGCGGGGGGGAGTACAATGAGCAGTTCTTC
TRBJ2-3 | - | TRBV20-1 | - | CSATQDTQYF | TGCAGTGCTACTCAAGATACGCAGTATTTT
TRBJ2-2 | few | TRBV19 | TRBD2 | CASSRVTSGTGELFF | TGTGCCAGTAGTAGAGTAACTAGCGGAACCGGGGAGCTGTTTTTT
TRBJ2-7 | - | TRBV20-1 | - | CSAPPRGRNSYEQYF | TGCAGTGCTCCACCCAGGGGACGAAACTCCTACGAGCAGTACTTC
TRBJ2-7 | - | TRBV20-1 | TRBD1 | CSARAGGLIYEQYF | TGCAGTGCTAGGGCAGGGGGCTTGATCTACGAGCAGTACTTC
TRBJ1-3 | many | TRBV6-1 | - | CATQVFSSGNTIYF | TGTGCCACCCAGGTTTTCAGCTCTGGAAACACCATATATTTT
TRBJ2-1 | - | TRBV27 | - | CASSSPGRDSYNEQFF | TGTGCCAGCAGTTCCCCCGGACGGGACTCCTACAATGAGCAGTTCTTC
TRBJ2-1 | - | TRBV3-1 | TRBD2 | CASSQLGTTSRAEQFF | TGTGCCAGCAGCCAGCTAGGGACTACCTCTCGAGCGGAGCAGTTCTTC
TRBJ1-2 | - | TRBV18 | - | CASSPPTSVYGYTF | TGTGCCAGCTCACCACCTACTTCTGTCTATGGCTACACCTTC
TRBJ2-1 | few | TRBV20-1 | TRBD2 | CSALSAGGGDEQFF | TGCAGTGCCCTTTCTGCGGGGGGCGGGGATGAGCAGTTCTTC
TRBJ1-1 | - | TRBV2 | - | CASIMGEGKTEAFF | TGTGCCAGCATTATGGGGGAAGGGAAAACTGAAGCTTTCTTT
TRBJ1-6 | - | TRBV18 | - | CASSPSRISYNSPLHF | TGTGCCAGCTCACCGAGCAGGATCTCCTATAATTCACCCCTCCACTTT
TRBJ1-6 | - | TRBV2 | TRBD1 | CASRNNRGWNSPLHF | TGTGCCAGCAGAAACAACAGGGGTTGGAATTCACCCCTCCACTTT
TRBJ2-2 | - | TRBV7-2 | - | CASSPLTGELFF | TGTGCCAGCAGCCCCCTTACCGGGGAGCTGTTTTTT
TRBJ1-1 | - | TRBV20-1 | TRBD1 | CSANHGTGGISTEAFF | TGCAGTGCAAACCACGGGACAGGGGGCATTTCAACTGAAGCTTTCTTT